A single sample is the source of the 19 T cell receptor beta chains below, sequenced in a study of shared clonotypes between healthy human individuals. The method was immunoSEQ multiplex PCR; TCRdb's version includes in-frame clones alone and lacks a portion of them. The table lists about 610,000 clones, 97% of them singletons. Sequenced material: naive CD4+ T cells sorted from blood. This sample's subset: CD45RA+ positively selected. These receptors were taken from a woman in her twenties or thirties in good health.

In DNA form, the CDR3 reads TGTGCCAGCAGCCTCGGACAGGGATGGTCAGAGACCCAGTACTTC. It is translated as CASSLGQGWSETQYF. This chain joins TRBV14 and TRBJ2-5; TRBD1 agrees at 8 bases. CDR1 and CDR2 from the germline V gene are SGHDN and FVKESK. Trimming removed 4 bases from V and 4 bases from J; junction bases left unmatched: 8. CDR3 size: 15 residues.

The genes are TRBV27 and TRBJ1-1; 7 bases line up with TRBD1. The CDR3 has 14 amino acids. The germline V gene encodes CDR1 MNHEY and CDR2 SMNVEV (reference sequence). Losses at the gene ends were 1 base for V and 3 bases for J; bases not matched to a gene: 2. CDR3 sequence (DNA): TGTGCCAGCAGTTTATTTGGACAGGACACTGAAGCTTTCTTT. This encodes CASSLFGQDTEAFF.

The J gene is TRBJ2-7, the V gene TRBV5-8, with D tentatively TRBD2 (5 bases). Trimming shortened V by 4 bases and J by 3 bases, and 14 bases separated the two germline ends. Per germline, CDR1 SGHTS and CDR2 YDEGEE. The CDR3 loop spans 14 amino acids. The CDR3 loop is CASSPPTTYYEQYF. CDR3 DNA: TGTGCCAGCAGCCCTCCGACTACCTACTACGAGCAGTACTTC.

The V gene is TRBV15, the J gene TRBJ2-1; TRBD1 matches at 7 bases. The CDR3 runs 17 residues. The germline gives CDR1 LNHNV, CDR2 YYDKDF (reference sequence). V shed 3 bases, J shed 5 bases, and the junction held 13 bases outside the gene matches. Here the CDR3 reads CATSREVRTGDNNEQFF. The CDR3, as DNA: TGTGCCACCAGCAGGGAGGTAAGGACAGGCGATAACAATGAGCAGTTCTTC.

The genes are TRBV5-1 and TRBJ2-3; 11 bases map to TRBD2. V lost 0 bases and J lost 3; bases outside the gene matches: 3. CDR1 SGHRS and CDR2 YFSETQ come from the germline V gene. The CDR3 contains 16 residues. The CDR3 DNA is TGCGCCAGCAGCTTGGTACTAGCGGGAGTAACAGATACGCAGTATTTT. Amino acids: CASSLVLAGVTDTQYF.

As for this clone: Other DNA sequences of this sample code for an identical CDR3. V and J are TRBV5-1 and TRBJ2-5; no clear D. The CDR3 spans 11 residues. The germline gives CDR1 SGHRS, CDR2 YFSETQ. Deletions cut 2 bases from V and 5 bases from J, with 4 bases between. The CDR3 here is CASSFEETQYF. For the CDR3, the DNA is TGCGCCAGCAGCTTCGAGGAGACCCAGTACTTC.

This chain joins TRBV28 and TRBJ2-3; D gene uncertain. CDR1 is MDHEN, CDR2 SYDVKM, per germline. The CDR3 totals 14 residues. The V and J ends lost 7 bases and 2 bases respectively, with 13 bases between them. CDR3 in amino acids: CASTGFGSTDTQYF. The DNA for the CDR3 is TGTGCCAGCACGGGCTTTGGGTCCACAGATACGCAGTATTTT. Based on the CDR3 plus reference TRBV28 and TRBJ2-3, the full variable domain is DVKVTQSSRYLVKRTGEKVFLECVQDMDHENMFWYRQDPGLGLRLIYFSYDVKMKEKGDIPEGYSVSREKKERFSLILESASTNQTSMYLCASTGFGSTDTQYFGPGTRLTVL.

The V gene is TRBV5-1, the J gene TRBJ2-2; 7 bases line up with TRBD2. Per germline, CDR1 SGHRS and CDR2 YFSETQ. This CDR3 has 16 residues. The V gene end was trimmed by 4 bases and the J gene end by 4 bases; junction bases not matched to a gene: 10. The CDR3 is CASSARAGSGTGELFF. The CDR3 DNA reads as TGCGCCAGCAGCGCAAGAGCGGGATCCGGCACCGGGGAGCTGTTTTTT.

CDR3 nucleotides: TGTGCCAGCAGCCTAGGGATCATGAGCTACGAGCAGTACTTC. It specifies CASSLGIMSYEQYF. The rearrangement joins TRBV5-4 to TRBJ2-7; D is unclear. The CDR3 is made up of 14 amino acids. Germline V gene data show CDR1 as SGHNT and CDR2 as YYREEE (reference sequence). V dropped 4 bases and J dropped 3 bases, with 14 bases sitting between them.

This chain joins TRBV25-1 and TRBJ1-3; no reliable D call. V lost 1 base and J 0 bases, leaving 7 bases between the germline ends. The V gene's germline CDR1 is MGHDK and CDR2 SYGVNS. The CDR3 loop spans 15 amino acids. This CDR3 reads CASSELSSSGNTIYF. CDR3 bases: TGTGCCAGCAGTGAATTAAGCAGCTCTGGAAACACCATATATTTT.

This clone was recorded a few times. V and J are TRBV7-9 and TRBJ1-3, with D possibly being TRBD1 (6 bases). Trimming cost V 5 bases and J 7 bases, with 15 bases left between them. The CDR3 has 14 residues. CDR1 and CDR2 from the germline V gene are SEHNR and FQNEAQ (reference sequence). DNA of the CDR3: TGTGCCAGCAGCCCCCCGGGACACCTCAACACCATATATTTT. This codes for CASSPPGHLNTIYF.

The chain is built from TRBV4-1 and TRBJ2-7, with 7 bases that match TRBD2. The CDR3 covers 14 residues. Germline assignment: CDR1 MGHRA and CDR2 YSYEKL. Trimming removed 0 bases from V and 6 bases from J; junction bases left unmatched: 5. The CDR3 sequence is CASSQEPSGGEQYF. CDR3 sequence (DNA): TGCGCCAGCAGCCAAGAACCCTCGGGGGGCGAGCAGTACTTC.

This chain links TRBV6-5 with TRBJ2-7; 10 bases are shared with TRBD2. This CDR3 is 15 amino acids long. Germline assignment: CDR1 MNHEY and CDR2 SVGAGI. Trimming removed 6 bases from V and 2 bases from J; junction bases left unmatched: 7. In nucleotides, the CDR3 is TGTGCCAGCAGAAGCCGGACTAGCGGTACCTACGAGCAGTACTTC. Residues: CASRSRTSGTYEQYF.

The chain employs TRBV12-5 and TRBJ2-1; weak D call: TRBD2 (5 bases). This CDR3 region has 14 residues. Germline V gene sequence: CDR1 LGHNT, CDR2 FRNRAP. Between the trimmed V and J ends, which lost 5 bases and 12 bases, there was a span of 20 bases. The CDR3 DNA is TGTGCTAGTGGTCTCGGACTCTACGAAGATCGGCAGTTCTTC. As protein: CASGLGLYEDRQFF.

The chain uses TRBV19 and TRBJ1-1; D gene ambiguous. CDR3 length: 14 residues. The germline V gene encodes CDR1 LNHDA and CDR2 SQIVND (reference sequence). V dropped 7 bases and J dropped 1 base, with 13 bases sitting between them. In DNA form, the CDR3 reads TGTGCCAGTAAGGGATGGCAGGAGAACACTGAAGCTTTCTTT. Protein: CASKGWQENTEAFF.

The rearrangement links TRBV14 to TRBJ2-5; D is unclear. Trimming shortened V by 1 base and J by 4 bases, and 7 bases separated the two germline ends. Germline V gene sequence: CDR1 SGHDN, CDR2 FVKESK. This CDR3 region has 13 residues. The CDR3 DNA is TGTGCCAGCAGCCAAGGGTCACGAGAGACCCAGTACTTC. It specifies CASSQGSRETQYF.

The rearrangement uses TRBV5-1 and TRBJ2-1; a weak D match, TRBD2 (6 bases). The V end was cut by 0 bases, the J end by 4 bases, with 11 bases between. Germline V gene lookup returns CDR1 SGHRS and CDR2 YFSETQ. The CDR3 loop spans 15 amino acids. The CDR3 DNA is TGCGCCAGCAGCTTGGCGGGGGAATCATACAATGAGCAGTTCTTC. It yields the protein CASSLAGESYNEQFF.

V is TRBV7-2 and J is TRBJ2-5, with TRBD2 matching over 8 bases. Germline-derived CDR1 and CDR2 are SGHTA and FQGNSA. Trimming cost V 1 base and J 0 bases; bases outside gene matches: 10. This CDR3 region has 18 residues. The CDR3 DNA follows: TGTGCCAGCAGCTTAGGGGGGAGCGGGAGTTGGTACCAAGAGACCCAGTACTTC. Translating it yields CASSLGGSGSWYQETQYF.

The chain couples TRBV27 to TRBJ2-3, with TRBD2 matching 11 bases. The CDR3 loop spans 16 amino acids. Unmatched junction bases numbered 5, after V lost 6 bases and J lost 0 bases. Germline CDR1 and CDR2: MNHEY and SMNVEV (reference sequence). The CDR3 is CASRPTSGASTDTQYF. CDR3 DNA: TGTGCCAGCAGGCCGACTAGCGGGGCTAGCACAGATACGCAGTATTTT.